A selection of T cell receptor beta chains follows, all from one sample in a study of Ad26.COV2.S vaccination and SARS-CoV-2 variants. Here immunoSEQ multiplex PCR was the method, and the copy in TCRdb shows in-frame clones only, minus some. The repertoire has roughly 450,000 clones, 75% to 95% of them found once; the top ten carry more than 10%. Material: peripheral blood, obtained in a trial of Ad26.COV2.S vaccine versus placebo. Receptors originate from a person aged 18-60 years who received the Ad26.COV2.S COVID-19 vaccine or a placebo. The CDR3 runs from the conserved cysteine through the conserved F or W. The D gene is left open where the match is weak. Only some rows state a clone size, as once, few, many or a class for expanded clones.

V	length	D	J	size	CDR3	DNA
TRBV19	13	TRBD1	TRBJ1-2	NA	CASSGQSNYGYTF	TGTGCCAGTTCGGGACAGTCTAACTATGGCTACACCTTC
TRBV6-5	15	TRBD1	TRBJ2-7	NA	CASRYSGTGGNEQYF	TGTGCCAGCAGATATTCCGGGACAGGGGGCAACGAGCAGTACTTC
TRBV13	15	NA	TRBJ2-7	NA	CASSLGKGWTYEQYF	TGTGCCAGCAGCTTAGGGAAGGGGTGGACCTACGAGCAGTACTTC
TRBV5-6	13	NA	TRBJ2-2	NA	CASSARFGGELFF	TGTGCCAGCAGCGCCAGGTTTGGCGGGGAGCTGTTTTTT
TRBV6-4	14	NA	TRBJ2-2	NA	CASSRDRNTGELFF	TGTGCCAGCAGTCGCGACAGAAACACCGGGGAGCTGTTTTTT
TRBV5-1	14	TRBD2	TRBJ2-7	NA	CASSLVGLVDEQYF	TGCGCCAGCAGCTTGGTGGGACTAGTTGACGAGCAGTACTTC
TRBV5-4	12	NA	TRBJ2-3	NA	CASSVGGDTQYF	TGTGCCAGCAGCGTAGGGGGAGATACGCAGTATTTT
TRBV30	14	NA	TRBJ1-1	once	CAWSDSPRNTEAFF	TGTGCCTGGAGTGATTCCCCCAGGAACACTGAAGCTTTCTTT
TRBV4-2	15	TRBD1	TRBJ1-1	NA	CASSQLGQGLSEAFF	TGTGCCAGCAGCCAACTGGGACAGGGTTTGTCTGAAGCTTTCTTT
TRBV5-8	16	NA	TRBJ1-2	NA	CASSLLGGGANYGYTF	TGTGCCAGCAGCCTACTTGGGGGAGGAGCTAACTATGGCTACACCTTC
TRBV30	13	NA	TRBJ2-1	NA	CAFGYPPIHEQFF	TGTGCCTTTGGGTACCCTCCGATCCATGAGCAGTTCTTC
TRBV7-9	14	NA	TRBJ1-2	NA	CASSPQGGDYGYTF	TGTGCCAGCAGCCCCCAGGGAGGGGACTATGGCTACACCTTC
TRBV5-6	15	TRBD2	TRBJ2-3	NA	CASSLLLAGADTQYF	TGTGCCAGCAGCTTGTTACTAGCGGGAGCAGATACGCAGTATTTT
TRBV5-5	16	NA	TRBJ2-2	NA	CASSFSGASNTGELFF	TGTGCCAGCAGCTTCTCAGGGGCCAGTAACACCGGGGAGCTGTTTTTT
TRBV29-1	13	TRBD1	TRBJ2-3	NA	CSVGTGNTDTQYF	TGCAGCGTTGGGACAGGGAACACAGATACGCAGTATTTT
TRBV5-4	12	NA	TRBJ1-6	NA	CASSVDNSPLHF	TGTGCCAGCAGCGTGGATAATTCACCCCTCCACTTT
TRBV9	20	TRBD2	TRBJ2-2	NA	CASSGTPVLAGDVDTGELFF	TGTGCCAGCAGCGGGACCCCGGTCCTAGCGGGAGACGTCGACACCGGGGAGCTGTTTTTT
TRBV7-2	14	NA	TRBJ1-4	NA	CASSPGATNEKLFF	TGTGCCAGCAGCCCAGGGGCAACTAATGAAAAACTGTTTTTT
TRBV27	16	TRBD2	TRBJ2-2	once	CASSLMAGGNTGELFF	TGTGCCAGCAGTTTAATGGCGGGAGGGAACACCGGGGAGCTGTTTTTT
TRBV7-9	16	NA	TRBJ1-6	NA	CASSLASQGHNSPLHF	TGTGCCAGCAGCTTAGCGAGCCAGGGGCATAATTCACCCCTCCACTTT
TRBV18	14	NA	TRBJ2-3	NA	CASSRTEGADTQYF	TGTGCCAGCTCGCGAACGGAGGGGGCAGATACGCAGTATTTT
TRBV19	14	NA	TRBJ1-1	NA	CASSIRGGVSEAFF	TGTGCCAGTAGTATACGGGGGGGAGTGTCTGAAGCTTTCTTT
TRBV5-4	13	NA	TRBJ1-1	NA	CASSLVVNTEAFF	TGTGCCAGCAGCTTGGTCGTGAACACTGAAGCTTTCTTT
TRBV7-9	14	TRBD1	TRBJ2-2	NA	CASSSDRVAGELFF	TGTGCCAGCAGCTCGGACAGGGTTGCCGGGGAGCTGTTTTTT
TRBV19	14	NA	TRBJ1-5	NA	CASKVGNSNQPQHF	TGTGCCAGTAAAGTGGGGAATAGCAATCAGCCCCAGCATTTT
TRBV5-4	16	NA	TRBJ2-3	once	CASSLGLALSTDTQYF	TGTGCCAGCAGCTTGGGGCTAGCGCTTAGCACAGATACGCAGTATTTT
TRBV4-1	14	NA	TRBJ2-7	NA	CASSPRDRTYEQYF	TGCGCCAGCAGCCCTAGGGACCGGACCTACGAGCAGTACTTC
TRBV3-1/TRBV3-2	15	NA	TRBJ2-1	NA	CASGGGSLSHNEQFF	TGTGCCAGCGGCGGAGGGAGCCTCTCACACAATGAGCAGTTCTTC
TRBV3-1/TRBV3-2	14	NA	TRBJ2-3	NA	CASSQDTITDTQYF	TGTGCCAGCAGCCAAGATACCATCACAGATACGCAGTATTTT
TRBV6-2/TRBV6-3	15	NA	TRBJ2-1	NA	CASSYLGIGYNEQFF	TGTGCCAGCAGTTACCTCGGGATTGGGTACAATGAGCAGTTCTTC
TRBV6-5	14	NA	TRBJ2-1	NA	CASSYRRGYNEQFF	TGTGCCAGCAGTTACCGTAGGGGCTACAATGAGCAGTTCTTC
TRBV6-2/TRBV6-3	14	TRBD1	TRBJ2-7	NA	CASSYLGTEYEQYF	TGTGCCAGCAGTTACCTGGGGACAGAATACGAGCAGTACTTC
TRBV6-6	15	TRBD1	TRBJ2-3	once	CASTPKGQGRDTQYF	TGTGCCAGCACCCCTAAGGGACAGGGGCGAGATACGCAGTATTTT
TRBV3-1/TRBV3-2	14	NA	TRBJ2-7	once	CASSLTGHSYEQYF	TGTGCCAGCAGCCTAACGGGACATTCCTACGAGCAGTACTTC
TRBV29-1	12	NA	TRBJ1-2	once	CSVAYSNYGYTF	TGCAGCGTTGCGTATTCTAACTATGGCTACACCTTC
TRBV14	16	TRBD2	TRBJ2-1	NA	CASSQDGASGYNEQFF	TGTGCCAGCAGCCAAGACGGGGCTAGCGGATACAATGAGCAGTTCTTC
TRBV27	16	TRBD1	TRBJ1-4	NA	CASSSAADRPNEKLFF	TGTGCCAGCAGTTCTGCTGCGGACAGGCCTAATGAAAAACTGTTTTTT
TRBV6-6	19	TRBD2	TRBJ2-3	NA	CASSPVAGPVYSSTDTQYF	TGTGCCAGCAGTCCCGTAGCGGGGCCGGTTTACTCTAGCACAGATACGCAGTATTTT
TRBV30	13	NA	TRBJ2-7	once	CAWSVDTSYEQYF	TGTGCCTGGAGTGTGGACACCTCCTACGAGCAGTACTTC
TRBV5-1	14	NA	TRBJ1-1	NA	CASSLSGLGGEAFF	TGCGCCAGCAGCTTGTCGGGTCTAGGGGGTGAAGCTTTCTTT
TRBV4-2	14	TRBD2	TRBJ2-1	NA	CASSHSGNHNEQFF	TGTGCCAGCAGCCATAGCGGGAACCACAATGAGCAGTTCTTC
TRBV14	16	TRBD2	TRBJ2-5	NA	CASSQDLAGAGETQYF	TGTGCCAGCAGCCAAGACCTAGCGGGAGCGGGAGAGACCCAGTACTTC
TRBV28	13	TRBD1	TRBJ1-5	NA	CASRTTGIQPQHF	TGTGCCAGCAGAACGACAGGGATTCAGCCCCAGCATTTT
TRBV7-9	16	NA	TRBJ2-5	NA	CASSPASDSFQETQYF	TGTGCCAGCAGCCCCGCCTCGGACAGCTTCCAAGAGACCCAGTACTTC
TRBV10-1	14	TRBD1	TRBJ1-1	NA	CASSNGQGFTEAFF	TGCGCCAGCAGCAATGGACAGGGCTTCACTGAAGCTTTCTTT
TRBV13	18	TRBD2	TRBJ2-2	once	CASSLGLAGGKSTGELFF	TGTGCCAGCAGCCTAGGACTAGCGGGAGGGAAGAGCACCGGGGAGCTGTTTTTT
TRBV28	13	NA	TRBJ1-4	NA	CASSESLLKKLFF	TGTGCCAGCAGCGAGTCGTTACTGAAAAAACTGTTTTTT
TRBV4-2	15	TRBD2	TRBJ2-7	few	CASSQGVAGINEQYF	TGTGCCAGCAGCCAAGGAGTAGCGGGGATTAACGAGCAGTACTTC
TRBV3-1/TRBV3-2	17	NA	TRBJ2-1	NA	CASSHSTAPLNYNEQFF	TGTGCCAGCAGCCACTCTACGGCCCCCCTAAACTACAATGAGCAGTTCTTC
TRBV11-2	13	NA	TRBJ2-1	NA	CASSLVSWREQFF	TGTGCCAGCAGCTTAGTTAGTTGGCGGGAGCAGTTCTTC
TRBV18	14	NA	TRBJ2-3	NA	CASSPPGEPDTQYF	TGTGCCAGCTCACCACCCGGGGAGCCAGATACGCAGTATTTT
TRBV4-3	15	NA	TRBJ2-7	NA	CASSQGFSQSYEQYF	TGCGCCAGCAGCCAAGGTTTCAGTCAATCCTACGAGCAGTACTTC
TRBV5-1	15	NA	TRBJ2-2	few	CASSLEGSNTGELFF	TGCGCCAGCAGCTTGGAGGGGTCGAACACCGGGGAGCTGTTTTTT
TRBV19	13	NA	TRBJ1-2	once	CATKEGTNYGYTF	TGTGCCACTAAAGAGGGGACTAACTATGGCTACACCTTC
TRBV10-2	15	TRBD1	TRBJ2-7	NA	CASSEPPGQGNEQYF	TGCGCCAGCAGTGAGCCGCCGGGACAGGGAAACGAGCAGTACTTC
TRBV27	15	TRBD1	TRBJ2-7	NA	CASSRETGGSYEQYF	TGTGCCAGCAGTCGAGAGACAGGGGGCTCTTACGAGCAGTACTTC
TRBV5-8	15	NA	TRBJ1-6	NA	CASSSPGRRNSPLHF	TGTGCCAGCAGCTCCCCGGGACGTAGAAATTCACCCCTCCACTTT